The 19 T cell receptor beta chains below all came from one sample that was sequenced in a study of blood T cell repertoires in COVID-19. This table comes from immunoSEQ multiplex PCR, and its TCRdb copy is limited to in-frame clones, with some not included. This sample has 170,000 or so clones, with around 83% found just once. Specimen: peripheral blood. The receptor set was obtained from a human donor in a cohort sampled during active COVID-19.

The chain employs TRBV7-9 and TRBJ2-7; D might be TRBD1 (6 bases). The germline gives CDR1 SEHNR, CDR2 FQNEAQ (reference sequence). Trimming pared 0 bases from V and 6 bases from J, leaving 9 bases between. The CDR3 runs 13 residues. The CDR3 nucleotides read TGTGCCAGCAGCTTAGCGGCAGGGGTCGAGCAGTACTTC. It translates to CASSLAAGVEQYF.

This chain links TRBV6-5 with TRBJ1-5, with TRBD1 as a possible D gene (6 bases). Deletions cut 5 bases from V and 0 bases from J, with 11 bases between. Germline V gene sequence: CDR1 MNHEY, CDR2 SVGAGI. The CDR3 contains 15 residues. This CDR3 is CASSPRQDSNQPQHF. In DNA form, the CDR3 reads TGTGCCAGCAGTCCTCGACAGGATAGCAATCAGCCCCAGCATTTT.

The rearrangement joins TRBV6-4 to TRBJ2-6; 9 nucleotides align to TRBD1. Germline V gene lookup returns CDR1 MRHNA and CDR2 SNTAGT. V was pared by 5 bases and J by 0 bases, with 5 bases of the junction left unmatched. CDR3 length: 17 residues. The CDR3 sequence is CASSSGTGFSGANVLTF. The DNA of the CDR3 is TGTGCCAGCAGTTCCGGGACAGGGTTCTCTGGGGCCAACGTCCTGACTTTC.

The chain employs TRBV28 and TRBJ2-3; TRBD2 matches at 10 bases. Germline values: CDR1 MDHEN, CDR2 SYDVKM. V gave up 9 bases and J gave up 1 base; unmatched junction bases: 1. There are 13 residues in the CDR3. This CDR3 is CASTSGGTDTQYF. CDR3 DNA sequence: TGTGCCAGTACTAGCGGGGGCACAGATACGCAGTATTTT.

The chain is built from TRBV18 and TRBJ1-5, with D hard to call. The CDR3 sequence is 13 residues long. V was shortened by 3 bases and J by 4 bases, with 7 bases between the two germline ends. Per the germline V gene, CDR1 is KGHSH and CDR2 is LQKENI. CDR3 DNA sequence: TGTGCCAGCTCACCCTCGGGAAATCAGCCCCAGCATTTT. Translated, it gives CASSPSGNQPQHF.

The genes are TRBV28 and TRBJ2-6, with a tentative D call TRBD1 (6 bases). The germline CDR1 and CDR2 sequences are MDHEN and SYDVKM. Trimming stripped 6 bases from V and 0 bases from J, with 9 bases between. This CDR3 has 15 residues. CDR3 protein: CASSTGSSGANVLTF. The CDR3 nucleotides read TGTGCCAGCAGCACAGGGAGCTCTGGGGCCAACGTCCTGACTTTC.

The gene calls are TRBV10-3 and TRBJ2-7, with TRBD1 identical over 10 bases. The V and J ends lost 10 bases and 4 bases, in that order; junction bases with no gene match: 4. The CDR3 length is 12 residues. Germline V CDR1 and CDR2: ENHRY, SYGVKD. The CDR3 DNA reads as TGTGCCACCGGGGACAGGGGTTACGAGCAGTACTTC. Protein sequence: CATGDRGYEQYF.

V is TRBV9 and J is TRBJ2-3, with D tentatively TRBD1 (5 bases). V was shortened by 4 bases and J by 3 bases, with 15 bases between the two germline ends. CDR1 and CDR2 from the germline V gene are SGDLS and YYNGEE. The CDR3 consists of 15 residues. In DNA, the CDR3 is TGTGCCAGCAGCTCCAGACAGCTCGGGACAGATACGCAGTATTTT. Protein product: CASSSRQLGTDTQYF. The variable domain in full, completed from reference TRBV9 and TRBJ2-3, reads DSGVTQTPKHLITATGQRVTLRCSPRSGDLSVYWYQQSLDQGLQFLIQYYNGEERAKGNILERFSAQQFPDLHSELNLSSLELGDSALYFCASSSRQLGTDTQYFGPGTRLTVL.

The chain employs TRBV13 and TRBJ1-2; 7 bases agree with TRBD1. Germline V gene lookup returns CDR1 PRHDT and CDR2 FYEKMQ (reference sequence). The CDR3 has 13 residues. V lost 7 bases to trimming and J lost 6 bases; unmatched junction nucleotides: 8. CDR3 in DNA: TGTGCCAGCACCTCAACAGGGGTAAATGGCTACACCTTC. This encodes CASTSTGVNGYTF.

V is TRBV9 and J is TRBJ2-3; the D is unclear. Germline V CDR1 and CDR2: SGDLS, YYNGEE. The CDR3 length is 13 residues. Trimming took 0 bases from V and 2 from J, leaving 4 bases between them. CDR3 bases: TGTGCCAGCAGCGTAGACTCCACAGATACGCAGTATTTT. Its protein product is CASSVDSTDTQYF. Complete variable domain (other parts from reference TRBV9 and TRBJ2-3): DSGVTQTPKHLITATGQRVTLRCSPRSGDLSVYWYQQSLDQGLQFLIQYYNGEERAKGNILERFSAQQFPDLHSELNLSSLELGDSALYFCASSVDSTDTQYFGPGTRLTVL.

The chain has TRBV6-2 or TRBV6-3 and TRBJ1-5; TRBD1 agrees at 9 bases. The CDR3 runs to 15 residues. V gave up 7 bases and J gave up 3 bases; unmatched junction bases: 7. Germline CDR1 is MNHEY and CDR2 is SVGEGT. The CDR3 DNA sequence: TGTGCCAGCACCCCGGGACAGGGTCCCAATCAGCCCCAGCATTTT. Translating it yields CASTPGQGPNQPQHF.

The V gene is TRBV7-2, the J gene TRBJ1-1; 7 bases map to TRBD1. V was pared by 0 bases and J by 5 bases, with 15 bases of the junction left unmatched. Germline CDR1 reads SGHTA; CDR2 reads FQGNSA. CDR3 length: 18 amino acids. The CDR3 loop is CASSLAGRGTMGRTEAFF. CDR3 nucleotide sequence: TGTGCCAGCAGCTTAGCGGGCAGGGGGACGATGGGGAGGACTGAAGCTTTCTTT.

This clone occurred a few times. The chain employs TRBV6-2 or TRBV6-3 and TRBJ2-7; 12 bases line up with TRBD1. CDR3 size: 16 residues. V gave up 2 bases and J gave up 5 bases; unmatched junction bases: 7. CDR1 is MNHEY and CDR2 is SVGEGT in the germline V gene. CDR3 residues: CASSYPAGTGGHEQYF. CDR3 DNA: TGTGCCAGCAGTTACCCGGCCGGGACAGGGGGCCACGAGCAGTACTTC.

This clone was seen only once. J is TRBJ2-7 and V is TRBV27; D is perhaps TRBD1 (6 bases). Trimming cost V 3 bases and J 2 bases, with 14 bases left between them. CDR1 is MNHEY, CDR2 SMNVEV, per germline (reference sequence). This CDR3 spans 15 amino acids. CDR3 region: CASSFGAGAAYEQYF. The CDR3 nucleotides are TGTGCCAGCAGTTTTGGGGCAGGGGCGGCCTACGAGCAGTACTTC.

The CDR3 DNA follows: TGTGCCAGCAGCCAAGAATACAAGTACGAGCAGTACTTC. This sequence encodes CASSQEYKYEQYF. The chain is built from TRBV3-1 (or the pseudogene TRBV3-2) and TRBJ2-7; D ambiguous. The CDR3 has 13 residues. The ends were cut back, 0 bases at V and 4 bases at J, with 7 bases in the middle. Germline V gene sequence: CDR1 LGHDT, CDR2 YNNKEL (reference sequence).

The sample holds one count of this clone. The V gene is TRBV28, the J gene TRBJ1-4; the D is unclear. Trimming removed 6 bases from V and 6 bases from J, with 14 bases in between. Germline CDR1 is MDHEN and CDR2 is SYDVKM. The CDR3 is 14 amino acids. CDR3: CASSTGLEDEKLFF. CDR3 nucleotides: TGTGCCAGCAGCACGGGTCTTGAAGATGAAAAACTGTTTTTT.

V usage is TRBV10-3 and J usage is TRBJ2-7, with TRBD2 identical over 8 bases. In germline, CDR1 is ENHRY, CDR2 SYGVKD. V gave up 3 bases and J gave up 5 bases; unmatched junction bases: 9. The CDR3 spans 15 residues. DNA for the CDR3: TGTGCCATCAGTGATGGGGGACTAGTGAGACACGAGCAGTACTTC. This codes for CAISDGGLVRHEQYF.

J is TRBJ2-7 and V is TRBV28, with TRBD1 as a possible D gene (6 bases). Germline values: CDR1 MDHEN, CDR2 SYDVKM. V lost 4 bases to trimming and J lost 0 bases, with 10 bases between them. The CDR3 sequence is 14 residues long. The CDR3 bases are TGTGCCAGCAGTTCCCGGGACAACTCCTACGAGCAGTACTTC. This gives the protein CASSSRDNSYEQYF.

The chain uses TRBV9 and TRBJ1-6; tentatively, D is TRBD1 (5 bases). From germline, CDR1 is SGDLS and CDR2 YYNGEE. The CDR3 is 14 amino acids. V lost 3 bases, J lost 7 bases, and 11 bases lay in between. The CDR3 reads CASSDQGGNSPLHF. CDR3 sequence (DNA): TGTGCCAGCAGCGATCAGGGAGGAAATTCACCCCTCCACTTT.